What follows describes a single TCR beta chain. As yet, its antigen is unknown. The data derive from a study of T cell repertoires in ileal Crohn's disease. For the study at large: Patients had a median roughly 8-year disease duration, and roughly 40% were active smokers. Surgery for a complication: stricturing in approximately 60%, penetrating in roughly 40%. MI samples are biopsies from the surgical specimen's proximal margin.

Assay: immunoSEQ multiplex PCR; the TCRdb copy retains only in-frame clones and omits some. The table has over 7,000 clones, roughly 78% seen once. The CDR3 has 15 amino acids. Trimming took 7 bases from V and 3 from J, leaving 16 bases between them. Germline CDR1 reads SGHTS; CDR2 reads YDEGEE. Noted time point: proximal margin of the surgical specimen (macroscopically non-inflamed). General study results and limits: Compared with non-smokers, active smokers at surgery showed more clonal expansions.

This rearrangement joins TRBV5-8 to TRBJ2-2, with D perhaps TRBD1 (5 bases). This receptor was taken from an adult with Crohn's disease. Input material: ileal tissue. CDR3 sequence reads: CASQGFPRDTGELFF. As DNA, the CDR3 is TGTGCCAGCCAGGGATTTCCGCGAGACACCGGGGAGCTGTTTTTT.